This is a list of T cell receptor beta chains from one sample in a study of T cells in Graves' hyperthyroidism and ophthalmopathy. One entry per CDR3 protein, called by TCRdb with MiXCR from the multiplex PCR reads. The table has 200,000 to 250,000 distinct CDR3 sequences, 15% to 20% seen once. Sequences were obtained from blood. The source of these receptors is a woman younger than 35 with Graves' ophthalmopathy. Both conserved end residues are part of each CDR3. D genes are given only for firm matches. Size tells how often a clone was seen (once, few, many) or the class of an expanded clone, and some rows leave it out.

d_call	v_call	clone_size	j_call	cdr3_aa	cdr3_nt
.	TRBV9	.	TRBJ1-3	CASSSPRGGEAGDTIYF	TGTGCCAGCAGCTCACCAAGGGGTGGGGAGGCGGGAGACACCATATATTTT
.	TRBV19	many	TRBJ2-4	CASSIEGKNIQYF	TGTGCCAGTAGTATTGAAGGAAAAAACATTCAGTACTTC
.	TRBV11-2	many	TRBJ2-5	CASSSLELSGVEYF	TGTGCCAGCAGCTCCCTCGAGTTGTCCGGAGTTGAGTACTTC
.	TRBV2	many	TRBJ2-7	CASSEELASYYEQYF	TGTGCCAGCAGTGAAGAACTTGCTAGCTACTACGAGCAGTACTTC
.	TRBV5-5	few	TRBJ2-1	CASSFPYLRNEQFF	TGTGCCAGCAGCTTTCCTTATCTTCGGAATGAGCAGTTCTTC
TRBD1	TRBV2	many	TRBJ1-5	CASSEGQGTQPQHF	TGTGCCAGCAGTGAGGGACAGGGGACTCAGCCCCAGCATTTT
.	TRBV6-1	.	TRBJ1-5	CASSGSNQPQHF	TGTGCCAGCAGCGGTTCCAATCAGCCCCAGCATTTT
.	TRBV18	many	TRBJ1-4	CASSPPGAINEKLFF	TGTGCCAGCTCACCACCGGGGGCGATTAATGAAAAACTGTTTTTT
.	TRBV27	many	TRBJ1-4	CASSPRRETWEKLFF	TGTGCCAGCAGTCCACGACGGGAGACTTGGGAAAAACTGTTTTTT
.	TRBV25-1	few	TRBJ2-7	CASSDPGPRGEQYF	TGTGCCAGCAGTGACCCAGGACCCCGCGGGGAGCAGTACTTC
.	TRBV15	few	TRBJ1-5	CATSRAFNQPQHF	TGTGCCACCAGCAGAGCTTTCAATCAGCCCCAGCATTTT
.	TRBV14	many	TRBJ1-6	CASSQGYSGGAYNSPLHF	TGTGCCAGCAGCCAAGGTTACTCCGGGGGCGCGTATAATTCACCCCTCCACTTT
.	TRBV24-1	.	TRBJ2-5	CATSDLPSDQETQYF	TGTGCCACCAGTGATTTGCCTTCGGATCAAGAGACCCAGTACTTC
.	TRBV7-9	many	TRBJ2-7	CASSLAEGAGYEQYF	TGTGCCAGCAGCTTAGCGGAGGGGGCGGGGTACGAGCAGTACTTC
.	TRBV12-3/TRBV12-4	few	TRBJ2-1	CASSWGFLDDEQFF	TGTGCCAGCAGTTGGGGATTCCTTGACGATGAGCAGTTCTTC
.	TRBV12-3/TRBV12-4	many	TRBJ1-6	CASSSGDSYNSPLHF	TGTGCCAGCAGTTCAGGGGACTCCTATAATTCACCCCTCCACTTT
.	TRBV18	many	TRBJ1-1	CASSLQGNTEAFF	TGTGCCAGCTCACTACAGGGGAACACTGAAGCTTTCTTT
TRBD1	TRBV2	.	TRBJ1-4	CASSTDRGREKLFF	TGTGCCAGCAGCACCGACAGGGGGCGTGAAAAACTGTTTTTT
.	TRBV5-1	many	TRBJ2-2	CASSFGPAGDTGELFF	TGCGCCAGCAGCTTCGGACCGGCCGGCGACACCGGGGAGCTGTTTTTT
.	TRBV20-1	few	TRBJ1-1	CSARKGVGNTEAFF	TGCAGTGCTAGAAAAGGGGTGGGGAACACTGAAGCTTTCTTT
TRBD1	TRBV3-1	many	TRBJ2-2	CASSQPGTVSTGELFF	TGTGCCAGCAGCCAGCCGGGGACAGTTAGCACCGGGGAGCTGTTTTTT
.	TRBV29-1	many	TRBJ2-5	CSVERETQYF	TGCAGCGTTGAAAGGGAGACCCAGTACTTC
TRBD1	TRBV19	many	TRBJ1-2	CASRKNPGQGNYGYTF	TGTGCCAGTAGGAAAAACCCGGGACAGGGGAACTATGGCTACACCTTC
.	TRBV10-3	.	TRBJ2-7	CATRDLLRAEQYF	TGTGCCACACGGGACCTCCTACGGGCCGAGCAGTACTTC
TRBD1	TRBV28	.	TRBJ1-1	CASRRAGGTEAFF	TGTGCCAGCAGGCGAGCAGGGGGCACTGAAGCTTTCTTT
TRBD2	TRBV29-1	many	TRBJ2-7	CSVDRLAGEEQYF	TGCAGCGTTGATCGGCTAGCGGGGGAGGAGCAGTACTTC
.	TRBV28	many	TRBJ2-7	CASTRPLARLSSYEQYF	TGTGCCAGCACCCGTCCTCTAGCCAGATTAAGCTCCTACGAGCAGTACTTC
TRBD1	TRBV15	.	TRBJ1-1	CATSSLQGSAEAFF	TGTGCCACCAGCAGTCTACAGGGGAGCGCTGAAGCTTTCTTT
.	TRBV12-3/TRBV12-4	many	TRBJ2-6	CASSLSAEGGANVLTF	TGTGCCAGCAGTTTATCGGCAGAAGGTGGGGCCAACGTCCTGACTTTC
TRBD2	TRBV5-1	many	TRBJ2-1	CASSLAAGGLLNEQFF	TGCGCCAGCAGCTTGGCGGCGGGGGGGCTCCTAAATGAGCAGTTCTTC
TRBD1	TRBV29-1	many	TRBJ1-1	CSVDDRELTEAFF	TGCAGCGTTGATGACAGGGAATTGACCGAAGCTTTCTTT